A selection of T cell receptor beta chains follows, all from one sample in a study of blood T cell repertoires in COVID-19. Generated by immunoSEQ multiplex PCR, the TCRdb table keeps only in-frame clones and is missing some. The sample carries some 150,000 clones, roughly nine tenths recorded once. The sequencing sample was made of peripheral blood. Receptor source: a woman aged 55-69 years with COVID-19, enrolled during active disease. Both conserved end residues are part of each CDR3. Each record gives: V gene, J gene, CDR3 protein.

>TRBV6-5|TRBJ1-1
CASTMQGPNTEAFF
>TRBV18|TRBJ1-6
CASSPIPGGPNSPLHF
>TRBV5-5|TRBJ2-7
CASSLALVIVYEQYF
>TRBV6-5|TRBJ1-2
CASSYPGQGYTF
>TRBV7-9|TRBJ1-4
CASSFPLNEKLFF
>TRBV6-1|TRBJ1-3
CASSESTNYSGNTIYF
>TRBV7-9|TRBJ2-1
CASTQGQARELF
>TRBV7-9|TRBJ1-4
CASSPSSHTEKLFF
>TRBV6-2/TRBV6-3|TRBJ1-5
CASSYTGLAQPQHF
>TRBV7-8|TRBJ1-5
CASSLGAGVNQPQHF
>TRBV3-1/TRBV3-2|TRBJ1-3
CASSPRGFSGNTIYF
>TRBV10-2|TRBJ1-1
CASSESYRGRLNTEAFF
>TRBV7-3|TRBJ2-7
CASSLSGRAVEQYF
>TRBV24-1|TRBJ2-1
CATSSRTSGRVNRNEQFF
>TRBV4-2|TRBJ2-3
CASSQELGQGAFPDTQYF
>TRBV19|TRBJ2-7
CASSPRTGGREQYF
>TRBV6-5|TRBJ1-2
CASRRTGTAYGYTF
>TRBV7-2|TRBJ1-2
CASSLGPGDYGYTF
>TRBV4-3|TRBJ2-1
CASSQFQGNEQFF
>TRBV28|TRBJ1-6
CASSRLQGANSPLHF
>TRBV3-1/TRBV3-2|TRBJ2-1
CASSQRGSYNEQFF
>TRBV5-4|TRBJ2-4
CASSLEGTVKNIQYF
>TRBV3-1/TRBV3-2|TRBJ2-2
CASRPGLEQPTGELFF
>TRBV11-3|TRBJ2-3
CASSPGTSGYTDTQYF
>TRBV7-3|TRBJ1-6
CASSSTGDSPLHF
>TRBV4-1|TRBJ1-1
CASSRGGWGDTEAFF
>TRBV20-1|TRBJ2-7
CSALVSYEQYF
>TRBV5-1|TRBJ1-6
CASSLARSPLHF
>TRBV20-1|TRBJ2-3
CSAPAWDTQYF
>TRBV5-4|TRBJ2-7
CASSLGLAGGNQYF
>TRBV27|TRBJ2-7
CASSQREPTYEQYF
>TRBV19|TRBJ2-3
CASSVYTDTQYF
>TRBV29-1|TRBJ1-2
CSAGTGIGDGYTF
>TRBV7-2|TRBJ1-5
CASSLLYSNQPQHF
>TRBV27|TRBJ1-1
CASSWLALGGLNTEAFF
>TRBV5-4|TRBJ1-2
CASSLGGRNYGYTF
>TRBV30|TRBJ2-7
CAWSPTGGSYEQYF
>TRBV19|TRBJ1-2
CASSLMVGPNYGYTF
>TRBV5-1|TRBJ1-1
CASSSTGGNTEAFF
>TRBV18|TRBJ2-1
CASSPSTAFGNEQFF
>TRBV14|TRBJ1-2
CASSQEDRPYGYTF
>TRBV15|TRBJ1-3
CATSRGQGSSGNTIYF
>TRBV29-1|TRBJ1-1
CSGQGLNTEAFF
>TRBV24-1|TRBJ2-3
CATSDPDRGFGDTQYF
>TRBV19|TRBJ2-4
CASSVLAKNIQYF
>TRBV30|TRBJ1-2
CAWSVERRGGYTF
>TRBV4-1|TRBJ2-7
CASSLQGGSGGPSYEQYF
>TRBV28|TRBJ1-2
CASSSGQAGFSGYTF
>TRBV6-5|TRBJ2-2
CATKLAFGELFF
>TRBV12-3/TRBV12-4|TRBJ1-5
CASSRTGEQPQHF
>TRBV9|TRBJ2-5
CASSRYSGSGPEETQYF
>TRBV7-9|TRBJ1-3
CASSLGGTGNTIYF
>TRBV25-1|TRBJ1-5
CASSDTRGSNQPQHF
>TRBV28|TRBJ2-7
CASSSVYEQYF
>TRBV19|TRBJ2-7
CASSIASGSVYEQYF
>TRBV5-5|TRBJ2-1
CASSLDRGRNEQFF
>TRBV18|TRBJ1-5
CASSPAGPGNSNQPQHF
>TRBV2|TRBJ2-7
CASIQGRGEHSYEQYF